This T cell receptor beta chain was sequenced for a study of shared T cell receptors in the human thymus. This CDR3 has 18 residues. V trimming: 1 base; J trimming: 3 bases; junction bases outside the gene matches: 12. Germline-derived CDR1 and CDR2 are LNHDA and SQIVND (reference sequence). This table comes from immunoSEQ multiplex PCR, and its TCRdb copy is limited to in-frame clones, with some not included. Among some 720,000 clones listed, over 75% were seen once. These same records also appear under a second study, on human thymus T cells. That report notes: Each of the donors was a healthy Finnish infant who was undergoing open corrective cardiac surgery for congenital heart defects. Thymus tissue was removed during corrective cardiac surgery. Thymic repertoires overlap heavily among unrelated individuals, related research has reported.

The sequence derives from a boy in the first two years of life with a congenital heart defect. Sequencing was performed on thymocytes. This sequence joins TRBV19 and TRBJ1-5; 7 bases are a match to TRBD1. The CDR3 loop is CASSIVSPWTGFNQPQHF. The CDR3 coding sequence is TGTGCCAGTAGTATAGTGTCCCCTTGGACAGGCTTCAATCAGCCCCAGCATTTT.